This TCR beta chain was sequenced for a study of T cells in Graves' hyperthyroidism and ophthalmopathy (dated by TCRdb to between 2017 and 2020). General notes on the study: Peripheral blood was sampled at the time of initial diagnosis, prior to any treatment. TCR V-J signatures able to tell the groups apart were searched for in a discovery cohort of 100 or so patients, of whom more than 40 had Graves' ophthalmopathy and 55 to 60 had stable Graves' hyperthyroidism. Prospective prediction of ophthalmopathy was tested in an independent validation cohort of fewer than 20 hyperthyroidism patients and 17 patients who later progressed to ophthalmopathy. The roughly 91 discovery patients were randomly divided into training and test sets at a 7:3 ratio. In addition, the study compared T-cell repertoires in thyroid tissue and in blood from about six Graves' hyperthyroidism patients. Once sampling was done, hyperthyroidism patients were given methimazole at a starting dose of 30 mg daily, whereas ophthalmopathy patients were given high-dose intravenous methylprednisolone. According to the paper, TCR Vbeta CDR3 sequencing was carried out on roughly 130 peripheral blood samples, which came from 40 to 45 ophthalmopathy, fewer than 80 hyperthyroidism and approximately 17 progressor patients. General conclusions and limits of the study: Blood samples also contained most of the expanded thyroid clonotypes (frequency above 0.001), which suggests that blood repertoires may reflect thyroid immune responses. No statistical method was used to set the sample size in advance, and investigators knew the group allocation. A model built on a 13 V-J signature distinguished ophthalmopathy from stable hyperthyroidism, reaching about 88% sensitivity and under 84% specificity in cross-validation and 80%/75% in testing. In validation, progression to ophthalmopathy was predicted by the model with nearly 71% sensitivity and roughly 76% specificity, a median of about 6 months before onset.

Stable Graves' hyperthyroidism was defined as the absence of progression to ophthalmopathy over 18 months of follow-up. Hyperthyroidism patients were newly diagnosed, had a disease duration of under 2 months, and were aged 18 to 65 years. Any patient with an uncontrolled infection, another autoimmune disease, pregnancy or lactation was excluded. Diagnoses relied on clinical symptoms, serum thyroxine and TRAb, thyroid ultrasound and orbital computed tomography. PBMCs were isolated from 10 ml of fresh peripheral blood by Ficoll-Paque density gradient centrifugation. Total RNA was extracted with Trizol reagent, and quality was checked on an Agilent 2100 Bioanalyzer. The TCR beta CDR3 regions were amplified from the RNA transcripts. The first round of RT-PCR for the TCR CDR3 was performed with the HTBI primer set and the Qiagen OneStep RT-PCR kit. A second multiplex PCR round built the libraries, followed by size selection and purification. Paired-end sequencing of the libraries was performed with 100 bp reads on an Illumina HiSeq2000. On the authors' methods: SOAPnuke was used to process the raw data, with reads discarded if the reads contained adapters or uncalled bases, had a mean Phred below 15, or lacked an exact constant-primer or identifier match. High-quality paired reads were merged with COPE v1.2.5, and unique nucleotide sequences were defined as clonotypes. MiTCR v1.1 was used to align clonotypes to the IMGT TRBV, TRBD and TRBJ reference segments. Only V-J combinations with frequency above 0.0001, covering approximately 99% of repertoires, were analysed. A TCS score was defined as the ratio between F50 (clonal expansion) and ExV (chaos), using BLOSUM62-based TCRdist between CDR3 peptides within each V-J. Welch's t-statistics and random forest reduced 500 to 650 V-J features to 13, which were used in a naive Bayes classifier (R e1071). TCRdb trimmed the raw reads at Q25, called clones with MiXCR and kept productive beta chains. Every entry covers one CDR3 protein and lists the most common genes and DNA from its rows. These V and J calls are TCRdb output, not the study's own analysis. This sample is represented by 350,000 to 400,000 distinct CDR3 sequences; about 19% of them were singletons. 3% to 4.5% of the sample is taken by the ten largest.

From its cysteine to its phenylalanine, the CDR3 spans 16 amino acids. Only the CDR3 part of the read is kept: 48 bases, read in frame from the first base. Here V drops 3 bases and J drops 6 bases, and the junction holds 11 bases not matched to any gene. In the case of this clonotype: The antigen it recognizes is unknown. No quality values exist for individual bases; no much larger clone is one base distant.

This receptor was identified in a woman aged 18-35 years with Graves' hyperthyroidism. The rearranged segments are TRBV12-3 or TRBV12-4 and TRBJ2-7; 10 bases in between match TRBD2. Sequencing was performed on blood. The CDR3 region reads CASSFSGTSGTGEQYF. The DNA sequence is TGTGCCAGCAGTTTTTCAGGCACTAGCGGGACGGGCGAGCAGTACTTC.